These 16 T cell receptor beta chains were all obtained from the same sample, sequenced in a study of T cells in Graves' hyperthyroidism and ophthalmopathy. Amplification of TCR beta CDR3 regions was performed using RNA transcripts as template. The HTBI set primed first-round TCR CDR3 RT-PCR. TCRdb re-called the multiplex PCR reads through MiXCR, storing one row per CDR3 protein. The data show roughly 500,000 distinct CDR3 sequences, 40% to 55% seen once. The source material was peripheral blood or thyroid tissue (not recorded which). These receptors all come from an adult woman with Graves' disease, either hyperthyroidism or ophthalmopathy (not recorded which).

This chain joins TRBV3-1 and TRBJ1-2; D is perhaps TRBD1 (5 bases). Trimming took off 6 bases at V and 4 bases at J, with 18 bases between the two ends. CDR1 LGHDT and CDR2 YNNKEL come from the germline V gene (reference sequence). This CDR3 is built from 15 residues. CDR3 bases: TGTGCCAGCAGTTTAGTGGCAGGGACTAGCTATGGCTACACCTTC. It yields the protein CASSLVAGTSYGYTF.

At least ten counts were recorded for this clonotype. The CDR3 region has the DNA TGTGCCAGCGGGGGATCCGAGCAGTACTTC. Protein: CASGGSEQYF. The chain links TRBV25-1 to TRBJ2-7; D may be TRBD1 or TRBD2 (5 bases each). V was cut by 8 bases and J by 6 bases, with 8 bases left in between. Germline V gene sequence: CDR1 MGHDK, CDR2 SYGVNS. CDR3 size: 10 residues.

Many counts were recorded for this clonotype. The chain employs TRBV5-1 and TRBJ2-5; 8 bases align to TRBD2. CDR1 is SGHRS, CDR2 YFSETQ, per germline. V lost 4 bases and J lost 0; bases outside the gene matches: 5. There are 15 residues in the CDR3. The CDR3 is CASSPSGLYQETQYF. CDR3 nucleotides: TGCGCCAGCAGCCCTAGCGGGCTGTACCAAGAGACCCAGTACTTC.

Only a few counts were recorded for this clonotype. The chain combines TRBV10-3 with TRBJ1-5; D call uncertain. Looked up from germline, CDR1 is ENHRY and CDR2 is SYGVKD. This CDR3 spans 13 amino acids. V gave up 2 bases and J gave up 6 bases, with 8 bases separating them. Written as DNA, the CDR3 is TGTGCCATCAGTGAGATGGAAGGTCAGCCCCAGCATTTT. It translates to CAISEMEGQPQHF.

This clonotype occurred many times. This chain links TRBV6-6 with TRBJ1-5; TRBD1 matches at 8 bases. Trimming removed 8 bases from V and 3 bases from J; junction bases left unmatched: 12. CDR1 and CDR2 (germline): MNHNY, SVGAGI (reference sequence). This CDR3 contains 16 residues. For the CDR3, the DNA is TGTGCCAGCGTTTGGGTGGGGACAGGAGCCAATCAGCCCCAGCATTTT. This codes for CASVWVGTGANQPQHF.

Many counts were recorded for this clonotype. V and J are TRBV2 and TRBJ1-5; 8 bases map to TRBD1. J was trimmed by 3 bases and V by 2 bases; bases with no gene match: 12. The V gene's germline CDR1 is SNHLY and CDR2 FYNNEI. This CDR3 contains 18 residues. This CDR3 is CASSEIWWTGLYNQPQHF. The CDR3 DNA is TGTGCCAGCAGTGAAATTTGGTGGACAGGGTTATACAATCAGCCCCAGCATTTT.

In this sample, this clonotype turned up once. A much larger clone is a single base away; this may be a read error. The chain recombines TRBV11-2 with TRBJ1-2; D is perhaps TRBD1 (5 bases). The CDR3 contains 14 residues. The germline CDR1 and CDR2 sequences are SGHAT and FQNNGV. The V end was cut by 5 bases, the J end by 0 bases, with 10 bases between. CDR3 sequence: CASSPDTSNYGYTF. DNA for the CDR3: TGTGCCAGCAGCCCGGACACTTCTAACTATGGCTACACCTTC.

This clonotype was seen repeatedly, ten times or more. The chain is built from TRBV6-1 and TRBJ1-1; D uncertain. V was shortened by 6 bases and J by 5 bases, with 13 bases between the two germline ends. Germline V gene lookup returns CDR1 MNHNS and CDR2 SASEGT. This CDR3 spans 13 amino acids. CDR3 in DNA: TGTGCCAGCAGATCCCAGGTGGAGACTGAAGCTTTCTTT. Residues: CASRSQVETEAFF.

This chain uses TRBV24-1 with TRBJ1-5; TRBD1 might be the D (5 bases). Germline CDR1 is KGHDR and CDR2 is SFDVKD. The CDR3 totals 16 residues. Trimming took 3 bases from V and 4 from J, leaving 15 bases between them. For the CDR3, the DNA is TGTGCCACCAGTGATGCGAAAGACAGTCGGAATCAGCCCCAGCATTTT. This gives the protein CATSDAKDSRNQPQHF.

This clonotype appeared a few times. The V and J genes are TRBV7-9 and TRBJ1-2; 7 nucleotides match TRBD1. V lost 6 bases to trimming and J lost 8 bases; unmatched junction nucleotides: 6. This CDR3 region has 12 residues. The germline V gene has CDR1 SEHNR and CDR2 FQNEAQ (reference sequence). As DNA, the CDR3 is TGTGCCAGCAGTCGAGGACAGGTGGGCTACACCTTC. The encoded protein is CASSRGQVGYTF.

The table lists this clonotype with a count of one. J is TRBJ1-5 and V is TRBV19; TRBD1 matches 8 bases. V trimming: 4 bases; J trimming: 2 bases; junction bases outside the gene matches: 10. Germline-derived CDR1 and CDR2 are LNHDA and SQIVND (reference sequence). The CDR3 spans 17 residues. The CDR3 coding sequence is TGTGCCAGTAGTAGGGATGAAGGACAGGGAGGCAATCAGCCCCAGCATTTT. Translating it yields CASSRDEGQGGNQPQHF. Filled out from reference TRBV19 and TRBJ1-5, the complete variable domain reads DGGITQSPKYLFRKEGQNVTLSCEQNLNHDAMYWYRQDPGQGLRLIYYSQIVNDFQKGDIAEGYSVSREKKESFPLTVTSAQKNPTAFYLCASSRDEGQGGNQPQHFGDGTRLSIL.

Here the CDR3 reads CSADEPGGRETQYF. The CDR3 DNA is TGCAGCGCCGATGAGCCGGGCGGAAGGGAGACCCAGTACTTC. This chain links TRBV29-1 with TRBJ2-5; D unresolved. V lost 7 bases to trimming and J lost 5 bases, with 20 bases between them. Germline loops: CDR1 SQVTM, CDR2 ANQGSEA. The CDR3 contains 14 residues.

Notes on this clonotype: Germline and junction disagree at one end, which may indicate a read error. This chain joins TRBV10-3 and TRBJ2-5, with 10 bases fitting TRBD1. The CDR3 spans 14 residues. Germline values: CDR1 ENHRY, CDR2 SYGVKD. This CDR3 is CACRDRGSQETQCF. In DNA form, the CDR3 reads TGTGCCTGCCGGGACAGGGGCTCTCAAGAGACCCAGTGCTTC.

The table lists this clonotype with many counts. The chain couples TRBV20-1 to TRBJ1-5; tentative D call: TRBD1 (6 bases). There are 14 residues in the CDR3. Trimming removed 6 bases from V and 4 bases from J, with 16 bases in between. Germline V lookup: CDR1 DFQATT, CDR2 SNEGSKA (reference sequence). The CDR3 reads CSARGQWGNQPQHF. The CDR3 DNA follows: TGCAGTGCGCGAGGACAGTGGGGGAATCAGCCCCAGCATTTT.

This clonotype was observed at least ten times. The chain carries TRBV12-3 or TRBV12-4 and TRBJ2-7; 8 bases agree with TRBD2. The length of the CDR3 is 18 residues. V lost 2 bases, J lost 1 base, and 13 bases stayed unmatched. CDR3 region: CASSLSYRKRERSYEQYF. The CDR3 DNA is TGTGCCAGCAGTTTATCCTACCGCAAGCGGGAGCGGTCCTACGAGCAGTACTTC.

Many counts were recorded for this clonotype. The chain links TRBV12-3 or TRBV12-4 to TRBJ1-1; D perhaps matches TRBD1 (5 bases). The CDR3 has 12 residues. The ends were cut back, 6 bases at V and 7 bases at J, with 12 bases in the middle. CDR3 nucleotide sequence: TGTGCCAGCAGGCCATGGGGGGTTGAAGCTTTCTTT. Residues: CASRPWGVEAFF.